The text below deals with one T cell receptor (beta chain). Using immunoSEQ multiplex PCR, the repertoire was profiled, and TCRdb retains in-frame clones only, with some absent. The sample carries around 1.1 million clones, about four fifths recorded once. The data were obtained in a study of shared clonotypes between healthy human individuals. Trimming shortened V by 6 bases and J by 5 bases, and 10 bases separated the two germline ends. The germline V gene has CDR1 DFQATT and CDR2 SNEGSKA (reference sequence). CDR3 length: 11 amino acids. This clonotype was sampled from a young man in good health. Some clones in this sample may be carry-over from other donors' samples. Sequencing was done on a sample of memory CD4+ T cells from PBMCs. Noted subset: CD45RA-negative fraction. The V call is TRBV20-1, the J call TRBJ2-5; D remains ambiguous. CDR3 sequence: CSAPHGETQYF. CDR3 nucleotides: TGCAGTGCACCCCACGGGGAGACCCAGTACTTC.